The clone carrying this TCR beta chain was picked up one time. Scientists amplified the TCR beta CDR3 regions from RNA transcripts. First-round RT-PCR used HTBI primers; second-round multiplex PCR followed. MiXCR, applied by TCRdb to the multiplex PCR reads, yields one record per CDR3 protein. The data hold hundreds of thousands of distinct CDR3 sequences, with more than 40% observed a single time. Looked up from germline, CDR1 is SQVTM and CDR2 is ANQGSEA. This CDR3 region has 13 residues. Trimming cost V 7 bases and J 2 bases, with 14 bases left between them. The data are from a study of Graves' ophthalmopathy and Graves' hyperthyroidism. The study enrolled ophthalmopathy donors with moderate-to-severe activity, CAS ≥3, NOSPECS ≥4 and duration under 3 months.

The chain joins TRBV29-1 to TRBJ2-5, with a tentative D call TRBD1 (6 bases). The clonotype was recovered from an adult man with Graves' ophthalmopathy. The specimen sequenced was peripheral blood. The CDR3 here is CSGGPAVQETQYF. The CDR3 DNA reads TGCAGCGGGGGGCCGGCCGTTCAAGAGACCCAGTACTTC.